This T cell receptor (beta chain) was sequenced for a study of patients and donors after allogeneic stem cell transplantation. The CDR3 consists of 17 residues. V gave up 2 bases and J gave up 2 bases, with 16 bases separating them. CDR1 is MNHNS and CDR2 is SASEGT in the germline V gene. TCRdb re-analysed the RT-PCR reads in MiXCR, keeping a single row per CDR3 protein. The sample carries 920,000 or so distinct CDR3 sequences, more than 15% recorded once. This clonotype appeared a few times. Sequenced: blood, either unsorted or a sorted T cell fraction (not recorded which). This chain connects TRBV6-1 to TRBJ1-5, with TRBD1 as a possible D gene (5 bases). The sequence was collected from a human donor who was either an allogeneic HSCT recipient or a stem cell or donor lymphocyte infusion donor (not recorded which). It is not recorded whose cells these are; they may come from a transplant donor. The CDR3 coding sequence is TGTGCCAGCAGTGAATCTGTCCAGGGATTCGGCAATCAGCCCCAGCATTTT. Its translation is CASSESVQGFGNQPQHF.